Shown below are 23 T cell receptor beta chains from a single sample sequenced in a study of T-cell memory formation after mild COVID-19. One entry per CDR3 protein, called by TCRdb with MiXCR from the 5' RACE reads. The table shows just under 550,000 distinct CDR3 sequences, with roughly 22% occurring only once. Sequencing was carried out using PBMCs or a T cell subset sorted from them (not recorded which). These TCRs come from an adult woman who had mild COVID-19 (a few samples of this study predate the infection). Cell type and time point are not known.

This clonotype turned up a few times. The genes are TRBV12-3 or TRBV12-4 and TRBJ1-4; D not resolved. Trimming shortened V by 0 bases and J by 10 bases, and 6 bases separated the two germline ends. The CDR3 is 12 residues long. CDR3 in amino acids: CASSLALAKLFF. The CDR3 DNA is TGTGCCAGCAGTTTAGCGCTTGCAAAACTGTTTTTT.

This sequence joins TRBV7-2 and TRBJ2-7; the match to TRBD2 covers 9 bases. V gave up 1 base and J gave up 6 bases; unmatched junction bases: 10. The CDR3 extends over 16 amino acids. Germline V gives CDR1 SGHTA, CDR2 FQGNSA. As DNA, the CDR3 is TGTGCCAGCAGCTTAGGTTTAGCGGGAGTGATGGCCGAGCAGTACTTC. This sequence encodes CASSLGLAGVMAEQYF.

The CDR3 sequence is CASSPSPSGTELDTQYF. Here the CDR3 DNA reads TGTGCCAGCAGCCCAAGCCCGTCCGGGACAGAGTTGGATACGCAGTATTTT. The rearrangement joins TRBV11-3 to TRBJ2-3, with 7 bases that match TRBD1. The V gene's germline CDR1 is SGHNT and CDR2 YENEEA. This CDR3 region has 17 residues. The V segment lost 5 bases and the J segment 6 bases; nucleotides outside the gene matches: 17.

V gene TRBV20-1 combines with J gene TRBJ2-3; D is tentatively TRBD1 or TRBD2 (6 bases each). Trimming cost V 0 bases and J 6 bases, with 16 bases left between them. Germline-derived CDR1 and CDR2 are DFQATT and SNEGSKA (reference sequence). The CDR3 totals 15 residues. The DNA for the CDR3 is TGCAGTGCTAGAGATCCCCAGGGGAGGCGGGATACGCAGTATTTT. Translated, it gives CSARDPQGRRDTQYF.

The J gene is TRBJ2-7, the V gene TRBV12-3 or TRBV12-4; 7 bases fit TRBD2. V dropped 5 bases and J dropped 3; count of bases not matched to a gene: 7. This CDR3 region has 14 residues. The CDR3 nucleotides read TGTGCCAGCAGTCGGACTAGGGTGATCTACGAGCAGTACTTC. Protein product: CASSRTRVIYEQYF.

This clonotype has a count of ten or more. The chain combines TRBV5-6 with TRBJ2-7, with 11 bases that match TRBD1. Germline lookup yields CDR1 SGHDT and CDR2 YYEEEE. The CDR3 runs 18 residues. The V segment lost 1 base and the J segment 0 bases; nucleotides outside the gene matches: 9. The DNA for the CDR3 is TGTGCCAGCAGCTTGTGGGGACAGGGGGTCCCAAGCTCCTACGAGCAGTACTTC. Translating it yields CASSLWGQGVPSSYEQYF.

In this sample, this clonotype turned up a few times. The V call is TRBV15, the J call TRBJ1-2, with D perhaps matching TRBD1 (5 bases). Germline loops: CDR1 LNHNV, CDR2 YYDKDF (reference sequence). V was trimmed by 5 bases and J by 8 bases, leaving 18 bases between them. The CDR3 length is 14 residues. CDR3 region: CATSGQGHRRGYTF. As DNA, the CDR3 is TGTGCCACCAGCGGGCAAGGACACCGAAGGGGCTACACCTTC.

This clonotype was seen more than once but under ten times. This may be a read error, as it is one base from a much larger clone. This chain joins TRBV5-1 and TRBJ1-1; D is unresolved. V lost 0 bases and J lost 1, with 4 bases in between. The V gene's germline CDR1 is SGHRS and CDR2 YFSETQ. The CDR3 contains 13 residues. The CDR3 sequence is CASSLATNTEAFF. CDR3 sequence (DNA): TGCGCCAGCAGCTTGGCCACGAACACTGAAGCTTTCTTT.

The genes are TRBV24-1 and TRBJ2-1; 7 nucleotides agree with TRBD1. This CDR3 has 14 amino acids. Trimming at V came to 3 bases and at J to 10 bases, leaving 8 bases not matched to a gene. Germline lookup yields CDR1 KGHDR and CDR2 SFDVKD. The CDR3 spells CATSDGTDLGEQFF. The CDR3 DNA reads as TGTGCCACCAGTGATGGGACAGACCTAGGAGAGCAGTTCTTC.

The chain employs TRBV6-5 and TRBJ2-3; perhaps TRBD1 as D (6 bases). CDR1 is MNHEY, CDR2 SVGAGI, per germline. Trimming pared 0 bases from V and 0 bases from J, leaving 19 bases between. The CDR3 covers 19 residues. The CDR3 nucleotides are TGTGCCAGCAGTTACTCGCGGGCCAAGGGGGTGCCTAGCACAGATACGCAGTATTTT. This encodes CASSYSRAKGVPSTDTQYF.

The chain links TRBV9 to TRBJ2-3, with 12 bases that match TRBD2. The CDR3 covers 16 residues. The V and J ends lost 2 bases and 4 bases, in that order; junction bases with no gene match: 5. CDR1 is SGDLS, CDR2 YYNGEE, per germline. CDR3: CASSVEGLAGADTQYF. The CDR3 bases are TGTGCCAGCAGCGTCGAGGGACTAGCGGGTGCAGATACGCAGTATTTT.

This clonotype was observed a few times. This chain connects TRBV9 to TRBJ2-4; possible D gene TRBD1, 6 bases. The CDR3 length is 14 residues. Trimming cost V 7 bases and J 6 bases, with 17 bases left between them. The germline CDR1 and CDR2 sequences are SGDLS and YYNGEE. The CDR3 region is CASSAPADRNIQYF. Here the CDR3 DNA reads TGTGCCAGCTCTGCCCCGGCGGACAGAAACATTCAGTACTTC.

The chain is built from TRBV7-9 and TRBJ1-1; D not resolved. CDR3 length equals 12 residues. CDR1 and CDR2 (germline): SEHNR, FQNEAQ (reference sequence). The V and J ends lost 4 bases and 3 bases respectively, with 6 bases between them. The CDR3 DNA follows: TGTGCCAGCAGCTGGCAGGACACTGAAGCTTTCTTT. Protein product: CASSWQDTEAFF.

This clonotype was seen only a few times. The V gene is TRBV6-2 or TRBV6-3, the J gene TRBJ2-7; maybe TRBD2 (5 bases). Germline values: CDR1 MNHEY, CDR2 SVGEGT. V lost 6 bases and J 3 bases, leaving 12 bases between the germline ends. The CDR3 runs 13 residues. CDR3 sequence: CASSKDWRYEQYF. The CDR3 coding sequence is TGTGCCAGCAGCAAGGACTGGCGCTACGAGCAGTACTTC.

The genes are TRBV28 and TRBJ1-2, with 9 nucleotides matching TRBD1. Trimming cost V 5 bases and J 4 bases; bases outside gene matches: 8. Germline CDR1 is MDHEN and CDR2 is SYDVKM. The CDR3 extends over 15 amino acids. CDR3 amino acids: CASSVPGQGSYGYTF. The CDR3 DNA reads TGTGCCAGCAGTGTGCCGGGACAGGGATCCTATGGCTACACCTTC.

This clonotype turned up a few times. V is TRBV29-1 and J is TRBJ1-2, with unresolved D. Trimming removed 3 bases from V and 4 bases from J, with 6 bases in between. This CDR3 contains 11 residues. Germline V gene data show CDR1 as SQVTM and CDR2 as ANQGSEA. The CDR3 is CSVEGSYGYTF. CDR3 DNA sequence: TGCAGCGTTGAGGGCAGCTATGGCTACACCTTC.

The chain combines TRBV5-1 with TRBJ2-1; 7 bases line up with TRBD1. The CDR3 is 14 amino acids. Looked up from germline, CDR1 is SGHRS and CDR2 is YFSETQ. The ends lost 1 base at V and 7 bases at J; junction bases unmatched: 5. In nucleotides, the CDR3 is TGCGCCAGCAGCTTGAGTCAGGGGGAGAATGAGCAGTTCTTC. Its translation is CASSLSQGENEQFF.

V gene TRBV6-2 or TRBV6-3 combines with J gene TRBJ2-7; D is possibly TRBD1 (5 bases). V was clipped by 7 bases and J by 2 bases, with 18 bases between them. The CDR3 runs 15 residues. Per germline, CDR1 MNHEY and CDR2 SVGEGT. The CDR3: CASISNRNIPYEQYF. The CDR3 region has the DNA TGTGCCAGCATTTCGAACAGGAACATACCCTACGAGCAGTACTTC.

The V and J genes are TRBV7-9 and TRBJ2-7; no reliable D call. CDR3 length equals 13 residues. Germline CDR1 SEHNR, CDR2 FQNEAQ (reference sequence). Deletions cut 2 bases from V and 2 bases from J, with 7 bases between. The CDR3 loop reads CASSLPPAYEQYF. In DNA, the CDR3 is TGTGCCAGCAGCTTACCCCCAGCCTACGAGCAGTACTTC.

This clonotype was counted many times. CDR3 sequence: CSLKSDRGRSGYTF. DNA of the CDR3: TGCAGTCTAAAAAGCGACAGGGGGCGTAGTGGCTACACCTTC. The rearrangement uses TRBV20-1 and TRBJ1-2, with 10 bases identical to TRBD1. The CDR3 loop spans 14 amino acids. With V trimmed by 8 bases and J by 7 bases, 13 bases remained unmatched. The germline gives CDR1 DFQATT, CDR2 SNEGSKA (reference sequence).

In this sample, this clonotype turned up a few times. This chain links TRBV5-6 with TRBJ2-1; 10 bases fit TRBD2. The J segment lost 2 bases and the V segment lost 0 bases, leaving 2 bases of the junction unmatched. The CDR3 runs to 16 residues. The germline V gene encodes CDR1 SGHDT and CDR2 YYEEEE. CDR3 sequence (DNA): TGTGCCAGCAGCTTGGTACTAGCGGGACCCTACAATGAGCAGTTCTTC. It encodes CASSLVLAGPYNEQFF. The full variable domain, completed using reference TRBV5-6 and TRBJ2-1, is DAGVTQSPTHLIKTRGQQVTLRCSPKSGHDTVSWYQQALGQGPQFIFQYYEEEERQRGNFPDRFSGHQFPNYSSELNVNALLLGDSALYLCASSLVLAGPYNEQFFGPGTRLTVL.

This chain joins TRBV7-8 and TRBJ2-1; either TRBD1 or TRBD2 may supply D (5 bases each). CDR1 and CDR2 (germline): SGHVS, FQNEAQ. This CDR3 is built from 13 residues. V was cut by 8 bases and J by 0 bases, with 8 bases left in between. The chain's CDR3 is CASVGDSYNEQFF. DNA of the CDR3: TGTGCCAGCGTGGGGGACTCCTACAATGAGCAGTTCTTC.

This sequence joins TRBV7-9 and TRBJ1-2; the D is unclear. This CDR3 has 13 amino acids. Germline V lookup: CDR1 SEHNR, CDR2 FQNEAQ (reference sequence). V lost 5 bases to trimming and J lost 8 bases, with 15 bases between them. The CDR3 sequence is CASSPSTVVGYTF. CDR3 coding DNA: TGTGCCAGCAGCCCGAGTACTGTCGTAGGCTACACCTTC.